The present T cell receptor (beta chain) was sequenced within a study of cytomegalovirus exposure and HLA in healthy donors. In the case of this clone: As yet, its antigen is unknown.

CDR1 MNHEY and CDR2 SVGAGI come from the germline V gene. The CDR3 spans 14 residues. The V gene lost 6 bases and the J gene lost 4 bases, with 12 bases spanning the gap. Primers for the PCR totalled 60 Vbeta and 13 Jbeta. Libraries were prepared by immunoSEQ multiplex PCR; TCRdb keeps only in-frame clonotypes and omits some of them. The sample yields some 67,000 clones, around 89% seen once. General study results and limits: In an earlier analysis, in about 530 donors, most V segments appeared productive either ~87% or ~30% of the time. As a later analysis revealed, most CMV-associated TCR beta chains appeared HLA-restricted. In vitro work confirmed that a few CMV-associated chains recognize CMV antigens.

The receptor's source is a woman in her twenties or thirties in good health and CMV-seropositive. The chain uses TRBV6-5 and TRBJ2-2, with a weak D call TRBD1 (5 bases). The material sequenced was PBMCs. CDR3 sequence reads: CASRILQGTGELFF. The CDR3 bases are TGTGCCAGCAGAATACTCCAGGGCACCGGGGAGCTGTTTTTT.